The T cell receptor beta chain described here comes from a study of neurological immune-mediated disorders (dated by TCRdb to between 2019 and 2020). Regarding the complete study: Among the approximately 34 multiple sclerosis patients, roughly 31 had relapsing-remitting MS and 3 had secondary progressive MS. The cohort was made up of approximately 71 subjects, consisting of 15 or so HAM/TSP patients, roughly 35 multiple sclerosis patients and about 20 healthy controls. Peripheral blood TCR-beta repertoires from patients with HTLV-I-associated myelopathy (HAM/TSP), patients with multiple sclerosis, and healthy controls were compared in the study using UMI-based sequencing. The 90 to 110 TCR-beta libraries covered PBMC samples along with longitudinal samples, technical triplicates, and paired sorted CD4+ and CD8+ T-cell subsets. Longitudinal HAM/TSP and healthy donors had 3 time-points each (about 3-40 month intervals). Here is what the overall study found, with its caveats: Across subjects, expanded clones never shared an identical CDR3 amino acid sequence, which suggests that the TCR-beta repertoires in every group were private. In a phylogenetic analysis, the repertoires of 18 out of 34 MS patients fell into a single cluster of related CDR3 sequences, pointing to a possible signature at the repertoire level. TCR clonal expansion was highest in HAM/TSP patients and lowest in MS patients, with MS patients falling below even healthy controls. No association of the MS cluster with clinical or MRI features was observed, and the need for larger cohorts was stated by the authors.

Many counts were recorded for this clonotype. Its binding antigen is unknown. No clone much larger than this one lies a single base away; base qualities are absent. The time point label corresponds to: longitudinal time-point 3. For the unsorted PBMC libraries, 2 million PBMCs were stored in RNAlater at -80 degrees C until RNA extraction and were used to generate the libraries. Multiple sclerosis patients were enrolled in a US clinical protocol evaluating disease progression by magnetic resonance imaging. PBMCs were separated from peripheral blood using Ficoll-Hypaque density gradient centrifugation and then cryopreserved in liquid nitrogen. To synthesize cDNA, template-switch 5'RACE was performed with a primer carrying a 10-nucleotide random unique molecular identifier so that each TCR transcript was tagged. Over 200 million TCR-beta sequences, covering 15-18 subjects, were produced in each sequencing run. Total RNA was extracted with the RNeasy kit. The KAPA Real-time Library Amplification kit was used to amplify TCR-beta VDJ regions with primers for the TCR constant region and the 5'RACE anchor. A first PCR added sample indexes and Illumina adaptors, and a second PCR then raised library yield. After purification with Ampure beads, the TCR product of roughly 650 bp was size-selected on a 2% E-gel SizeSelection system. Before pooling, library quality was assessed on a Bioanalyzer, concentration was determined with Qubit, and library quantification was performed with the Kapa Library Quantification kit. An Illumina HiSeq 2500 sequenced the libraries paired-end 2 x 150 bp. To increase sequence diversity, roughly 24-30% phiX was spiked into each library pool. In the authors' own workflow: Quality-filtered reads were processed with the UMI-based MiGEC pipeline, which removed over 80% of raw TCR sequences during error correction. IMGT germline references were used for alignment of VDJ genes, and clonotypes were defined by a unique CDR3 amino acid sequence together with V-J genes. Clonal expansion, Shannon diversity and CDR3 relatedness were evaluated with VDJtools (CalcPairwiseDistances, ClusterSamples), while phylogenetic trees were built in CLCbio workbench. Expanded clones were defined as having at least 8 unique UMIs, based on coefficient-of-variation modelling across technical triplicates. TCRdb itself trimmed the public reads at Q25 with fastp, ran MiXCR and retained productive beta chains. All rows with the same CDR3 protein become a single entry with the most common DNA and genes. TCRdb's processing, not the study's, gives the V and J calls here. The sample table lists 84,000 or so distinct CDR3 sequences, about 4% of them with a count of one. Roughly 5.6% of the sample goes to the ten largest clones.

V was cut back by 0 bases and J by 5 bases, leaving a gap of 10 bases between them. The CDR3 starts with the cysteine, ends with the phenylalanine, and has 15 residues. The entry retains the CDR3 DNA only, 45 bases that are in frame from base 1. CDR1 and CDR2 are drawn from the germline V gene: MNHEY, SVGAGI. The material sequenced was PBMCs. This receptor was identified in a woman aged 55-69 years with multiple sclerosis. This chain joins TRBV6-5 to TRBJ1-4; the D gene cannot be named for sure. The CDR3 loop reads CASSYSGSPNEKLFF. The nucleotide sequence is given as TGTGCCAGCAGTTACTCGGGCTCCCCCAATGAAAAACTGTTTTTT.